The TCR beta chain described here comes from a study of cytomegalovirus exposure and HLA in healthy donors. The PCR contained 60 Vbeta and 13 Jbeta primers. The table came from immunoSEQ multiplex PCR; TCRdb's copy has only in-frame clones and leaves some out. The sample lists about 200,000 clones; 75% to 90% were seen once. The CDR3 length is 18 residues. The V segment lost 2 bases and the J segment 4 bases; nucleotides outside the gene matches: 15. Germline assignment: CDR1 SEHNR and CDR2 FQNEAQ (reference sequence). This clone is a singleton in its sample. The sequence was obtained from a boy aged 2 to 10 in good health and CMV-seronegative. The rearrangement joins TRBV7-9 to TRBJ1-1; 8 bases agree with TRBD1. Sequenced: PBMCs. CDR3 loop: CASSLRGNHKTGGTEAFF. The CDR3 DNA sequence: TGTGCCAGCAGCTTAAGGGGTAATCATAAAACAGGGGGCACTGAAGCTTTCTTT. The entire variable domain, with the rest obtained from reference TRBV7-9 and TRBJ1-1, is as follows: DTGVSQNPRHKITKRGQNVTFRCDPISEHNRLYWYRQTLGQGPEFLTYFQNEAQLEKSRLLSDRFSAERPKGSFSTLEIQRTEQGDSAMYLCASSLRGNHKTGGTEAFFGQGTRLTVV.